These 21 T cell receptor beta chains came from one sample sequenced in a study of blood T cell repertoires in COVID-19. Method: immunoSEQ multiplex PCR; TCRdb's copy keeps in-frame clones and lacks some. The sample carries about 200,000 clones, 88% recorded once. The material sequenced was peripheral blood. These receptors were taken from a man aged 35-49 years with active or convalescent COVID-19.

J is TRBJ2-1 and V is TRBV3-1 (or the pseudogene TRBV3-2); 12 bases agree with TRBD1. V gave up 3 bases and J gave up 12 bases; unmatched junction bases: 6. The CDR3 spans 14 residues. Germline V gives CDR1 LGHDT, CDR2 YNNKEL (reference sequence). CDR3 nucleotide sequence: TGTGCCAGCAGCCAGGGACAGGGGGCCGAGGCGCAGTTCTTC. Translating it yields CASSQGQGAEAQFF.

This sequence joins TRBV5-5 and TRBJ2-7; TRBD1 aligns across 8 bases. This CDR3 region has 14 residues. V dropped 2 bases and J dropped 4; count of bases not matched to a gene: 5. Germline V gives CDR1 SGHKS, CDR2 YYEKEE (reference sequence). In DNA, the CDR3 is TGTGCCAGCAGCTTCGGGACAGGCCCGTACGAGCAGTACTTC. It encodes CASSFGTGPYEQYF.

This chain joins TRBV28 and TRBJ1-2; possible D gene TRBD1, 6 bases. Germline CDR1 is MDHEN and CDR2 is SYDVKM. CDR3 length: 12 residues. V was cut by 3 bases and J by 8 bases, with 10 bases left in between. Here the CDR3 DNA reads TGTGCCAGCAGTTTGCGGACAGAAGGCTACACCTTC. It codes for CASSLRTEGYTF.

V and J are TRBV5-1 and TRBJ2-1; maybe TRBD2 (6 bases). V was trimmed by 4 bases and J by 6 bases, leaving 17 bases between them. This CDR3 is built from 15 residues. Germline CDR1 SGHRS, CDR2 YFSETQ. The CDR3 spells CASSTGAGGVNEQFF. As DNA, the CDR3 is TGCGCCAGCAGCACAGGAGCAGGAGGGGTCAATGAGCAGTTCTTC.

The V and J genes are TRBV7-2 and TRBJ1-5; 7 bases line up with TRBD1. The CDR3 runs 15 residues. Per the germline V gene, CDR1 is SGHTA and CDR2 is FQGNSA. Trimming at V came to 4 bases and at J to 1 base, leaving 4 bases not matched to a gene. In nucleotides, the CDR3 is TGTGCCAGCAGCTCAGGGGACAGAAGCAATCAGCCCCAGCATTTT. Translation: CASSSGDRSNQPQHF.

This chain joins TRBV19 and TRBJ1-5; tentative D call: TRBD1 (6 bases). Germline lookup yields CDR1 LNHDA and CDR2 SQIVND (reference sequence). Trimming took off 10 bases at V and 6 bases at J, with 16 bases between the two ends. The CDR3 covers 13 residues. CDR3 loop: CATRGGAGQPQHF. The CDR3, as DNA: TGTGCCACCAGAGGGGGGGCAGGTCAGCCCCAGCATTTT.

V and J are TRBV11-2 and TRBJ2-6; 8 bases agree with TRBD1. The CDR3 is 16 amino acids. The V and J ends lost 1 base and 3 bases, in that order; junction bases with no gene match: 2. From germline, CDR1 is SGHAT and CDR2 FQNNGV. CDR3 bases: TGTGCCAGCAGCTTAGGGACAGGGATTGGGGCCAACGTCCTGACTTTC. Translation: CASSLGTGIGANVLTF.

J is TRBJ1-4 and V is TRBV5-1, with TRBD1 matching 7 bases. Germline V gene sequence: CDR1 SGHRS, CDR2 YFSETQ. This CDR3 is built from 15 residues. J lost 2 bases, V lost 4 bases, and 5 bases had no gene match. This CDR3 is CASSRGGQTNEKLFF. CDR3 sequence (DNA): TGCGCCAGCAGCAGAGGGGGACAGACTAATGAAAAACTGTTTTTT.

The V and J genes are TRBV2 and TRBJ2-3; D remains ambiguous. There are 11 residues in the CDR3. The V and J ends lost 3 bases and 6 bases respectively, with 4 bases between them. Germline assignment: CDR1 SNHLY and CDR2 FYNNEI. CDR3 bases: TGTGCCAGCAGTGAGGGCGATACGCAGTATTTT. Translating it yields CASSEGDTQYF.

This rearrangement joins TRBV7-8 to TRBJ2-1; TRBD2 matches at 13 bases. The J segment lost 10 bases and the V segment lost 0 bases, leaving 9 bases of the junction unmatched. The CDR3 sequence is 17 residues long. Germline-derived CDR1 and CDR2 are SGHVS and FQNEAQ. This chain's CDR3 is CASSLASSGLAGWEQFF. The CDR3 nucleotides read TGTGCCAGCAGCTTAGCGAGTTCGGGACTAGCGGGATGGGAGCAGTTCTTC. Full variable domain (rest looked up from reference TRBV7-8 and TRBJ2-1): GAGVSQSPRYKVAKRGQDVALRCDPISGHVSLFWYQQALGQGPEFLTYFQNEAQLDKSGLPSDRFFAERPEGSVSTLKIQRTQQEDSAVYLCASSLASSGLAGWEQFFGPGTRLTVL.

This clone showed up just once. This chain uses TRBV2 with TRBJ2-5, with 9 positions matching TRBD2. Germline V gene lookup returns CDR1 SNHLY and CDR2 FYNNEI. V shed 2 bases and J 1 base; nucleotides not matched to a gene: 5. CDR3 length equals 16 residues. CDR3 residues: CASSEIGLAIQETQYF. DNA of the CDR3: TGTGCCAGCAGTGAAATTGGACTAGCGATCCAAGAGACCCAGTACTTC. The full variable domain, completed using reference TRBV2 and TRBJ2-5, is EPEVTQTPSHQVTQMGQEVILRCVPISNHLYFYWYRQILGQKVEFLVSFYNNEISEKSEIFDDQFSVERPDGSNFTLKIRSTKLEDSAMYFCASSEIGLAIQETQYFGPGTRLLVL.

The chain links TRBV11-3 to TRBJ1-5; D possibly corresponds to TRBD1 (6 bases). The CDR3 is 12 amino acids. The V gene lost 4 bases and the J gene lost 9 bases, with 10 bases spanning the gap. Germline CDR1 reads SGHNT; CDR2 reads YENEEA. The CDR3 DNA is TGTGCCAGCAGCTCAATGACAGGGCCCCAGCATTTT. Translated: CASSSMTGPQHF.

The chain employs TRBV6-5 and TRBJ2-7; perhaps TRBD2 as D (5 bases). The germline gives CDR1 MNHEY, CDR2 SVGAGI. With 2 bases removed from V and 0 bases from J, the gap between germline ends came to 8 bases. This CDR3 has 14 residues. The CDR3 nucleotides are TGTGCCAGCAGTTACCACCGGGACTCCTACGAGCAGTACTTC. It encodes CASSYHRDSYEQYF.

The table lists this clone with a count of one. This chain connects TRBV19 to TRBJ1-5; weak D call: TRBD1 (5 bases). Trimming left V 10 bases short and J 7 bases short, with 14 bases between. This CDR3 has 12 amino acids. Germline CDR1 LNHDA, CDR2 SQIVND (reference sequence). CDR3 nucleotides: TGTGCCACCCTAGGTTGGGGCCAGCCCCAGCATTTT. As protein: CATLGWGQPQHF.

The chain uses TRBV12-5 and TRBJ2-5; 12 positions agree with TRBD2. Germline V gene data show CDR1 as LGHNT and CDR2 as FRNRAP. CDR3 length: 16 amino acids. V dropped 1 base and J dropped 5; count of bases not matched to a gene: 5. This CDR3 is CASGLALAGGSETQYF. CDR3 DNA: TGTGCTAGTGGTTTGGCCCTAGCGGGAGGGTCGGAGACCCAGTACTTC.

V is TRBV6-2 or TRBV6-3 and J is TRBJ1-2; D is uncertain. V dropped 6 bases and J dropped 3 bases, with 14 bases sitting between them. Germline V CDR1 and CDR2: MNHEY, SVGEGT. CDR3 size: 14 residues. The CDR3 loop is CASSFAGPDYGYTF. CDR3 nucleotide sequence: TGTGCCAGCAGCTTCGCGGGCCCCGACTATGGCTACACCTTC.

The CDR3 reads CASSYPSTNEKLFF. CDR3 coding DNA: TGTGCCAGCAGTTATCCTAGCACTAATGAAAAACTGTTTTTT. The chain recombines TRBV6-6 with TRBJ1-4, with no clear D. Between the trimmed V and J ends, which lost 3 bases and 2 bases, there was a span of 7 bases. The germline gives CDR1 MNHNY, CDR2 SVGAGI (reference sequence). This CDR3 has 14 amino acids.

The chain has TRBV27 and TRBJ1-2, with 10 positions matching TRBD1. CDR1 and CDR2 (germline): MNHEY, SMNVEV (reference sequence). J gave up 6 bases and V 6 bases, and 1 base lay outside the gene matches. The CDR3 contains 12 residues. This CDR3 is CASSGTGDGYTF. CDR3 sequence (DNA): TGTGCCAGCAGCGGGACAGGGGATGGCTACACCTTC.

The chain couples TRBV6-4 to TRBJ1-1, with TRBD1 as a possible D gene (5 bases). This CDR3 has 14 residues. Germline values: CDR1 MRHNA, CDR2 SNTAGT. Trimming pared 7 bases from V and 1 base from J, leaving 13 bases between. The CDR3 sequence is CASKRDSWNTEAFF. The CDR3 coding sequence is TGTGCCAGCAAAAGGGACTCCTGGAACACTGAAGCTTTCTTT.

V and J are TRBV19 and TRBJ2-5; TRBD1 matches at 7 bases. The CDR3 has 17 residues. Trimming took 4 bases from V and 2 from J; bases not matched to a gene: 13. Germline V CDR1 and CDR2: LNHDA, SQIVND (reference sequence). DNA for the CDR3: TGTGCCAGTAGTACCGCCCTGGGGGACAGACCACAAGAGACCCAGTACTTC. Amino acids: CASSTALGDRPQETQYF.

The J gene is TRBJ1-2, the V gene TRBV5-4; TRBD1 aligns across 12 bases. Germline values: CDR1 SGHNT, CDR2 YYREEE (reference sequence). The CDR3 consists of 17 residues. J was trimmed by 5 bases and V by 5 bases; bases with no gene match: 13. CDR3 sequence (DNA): TGTGCCAGCAGTAGGGGGACAGGGGGCGACCCTGAATATGGCTACACCTTC. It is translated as CASSRGTGGDPEYGYTF.